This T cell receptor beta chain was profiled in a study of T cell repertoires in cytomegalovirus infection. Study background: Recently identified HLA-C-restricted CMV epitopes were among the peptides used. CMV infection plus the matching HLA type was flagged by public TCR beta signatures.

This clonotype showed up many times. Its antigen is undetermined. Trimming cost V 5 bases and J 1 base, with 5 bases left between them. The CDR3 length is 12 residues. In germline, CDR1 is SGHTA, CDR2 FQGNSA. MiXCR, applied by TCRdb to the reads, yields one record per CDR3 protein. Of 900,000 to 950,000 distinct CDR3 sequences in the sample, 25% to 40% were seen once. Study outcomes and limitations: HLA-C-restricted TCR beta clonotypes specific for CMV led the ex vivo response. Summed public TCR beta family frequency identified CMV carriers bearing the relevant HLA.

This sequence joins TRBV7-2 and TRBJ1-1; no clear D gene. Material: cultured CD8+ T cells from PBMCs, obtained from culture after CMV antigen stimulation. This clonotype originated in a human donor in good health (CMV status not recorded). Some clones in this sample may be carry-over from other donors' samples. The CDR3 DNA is TGTGCCAGCAGCGACGAGAACACTGAAGCTTTCTTT. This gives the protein CASSDENTEAFF.